This T cell receptor beta chain appears in the sequencing data of a study of CD8 T cells in Susac syndrome. A quantity of about 0.5 to 1 ug RNA underwent reverse transcription using random hexamers. Across 54 Vbeta and 13 Jbeta, TCR beta CDR3 was amplified with immunoSEQ multiplex PCR. In TCRdb, the immunoSEQ multiplex PCR reads were re-called with MiXCR into one record per CDR3 protein. This sample has approximately 150,000 distinct CDR3 sequences, with about 91% found just once. Germline assignment: CDR1 MDHEN and CDR2 SYDVKM. J gave up 3 bases and V 4 bases, and 9 bases lay outside the gene matches. The CDR3 runs 17 residues. Healthy donors were controls matched for age and sex. Negative isolation was applied to CD8+ and CD4+ T cells, and FACS enrichment was applied to TEMRA cells.

This sequence joins TRBV28 and TRBJ2-7; 13 bases match TRBD2. This TCR derives from a human donor in good health. Sequencing was carried out using CD4+ T cells from PBMCs. CDR3 in DNA: TGTGCCAGCAGTTCTCCCTGGACTAGCGGGAGTGGCTACGAGCAGTACTTC. Amino acid sequence: CASSSPWTSGSGYEQYF.